The present T cell receptor beta chain was sequenced within a study of shared clonotypes between healthy human individuals. Using immunoSEQ multiplex PCR, the repertoire was profiled, and TCRdb retains in-frame clones only, with some absent. The repertoire includes about a million clones, roughly 77% of them detected once, and over 0.8% sits in the top ten. The sample taken for sequencing was memory CD4+ T cells from PBMCs. The subset: CD45RA-negative fraction. The source of this sequence is a man aged 18 to 30 in good health. Some clones in this sample may be carry-over from other donors' samples.

The CDR3 is CASSLVGLPLSYEQYF. CDR3 bases: TGCGCCAGCAGCTTGGTGGGGTTACCCCTATCCTACGAGCAGTACTTC. This rearrangement joins TRBV5-1 to TRBJ2-7; D not resolved. There are 16 residues in the CDR3. V gave up 0 bases and J gave up 1 base, with 14 bases separating them. Per the germline V gene, CDR1 is SGHRS and CDR2 is YFSETQ.